Following are 13 T cell receptor beta chains from one sample sequenced in a study of blood T cell repertoires in COVID-19. Libraries were prepared by immunoSEQ multiplex PCR; TCRdb keeps only in-frame clonotypes and omits some of them. Of some 180,000 clones in the sample, about 80% were seen once. Sample: peripheral blood. The receptor source for this set is a woman older than 75 with acute or convalescent COVID-19.

The chain joins TRBV6-2 or TRBV6-3 to TRBJ1-5; TRBD1 matches at 8 bases. Looked up from germline, CDR1 is MNHEY and CDR2 is SVGEGT. CDR3 length: 16 residues. V lost 5 bases, J lost 6 bases, and 12 bases stayed unmatched. As DNA, the CDR3 is TGTGCCAGCAGTGGCGGTCGACAGGGGATAAGTCAGCCCCAGCATTTT. It codes for CASSGGRQGISQPQHF.

V and J are TRBV19 and TRBJ2-2; D call uncertain. Germline CDR1 and CDR2: LNHDA and SQIVND (reference sequence). The CDR3 extends over 12 amino acids. V lost 4 bases and J 8 bases, leaving 8 bases between the germline ends. The CDR3 nucleotides read TGTGCCAGTAGTACCCCCCAAGGGGAGCTGTTTTTT. Translating it yields CASSTPQGELFF.

V is TRBV25-1 and J is TRBJ2-7; the match to TRBD2 covers 7 bases. V lost 4 bases to trimming and J lost 2 bases; unmatched junction nucleotides: 8. The germline V gene encodes CDR1 MGHDK and CDR2 SYGVNS. This CDR3 region has 15 residues. The CDR3 spells CASSASSGMAYEQYF. The DNA for the CDR3 is TGTGCCAGCAGTGCTTCTAGCGGTATGGCCTACGAGCAGTACTTC.

This chain connects TRBV28 to TRBJ2-4; 7 bases fit TRBD1. Germline V gives CDR1 MDHEN, CDR2 SYDVKM. Trimming removed 6 bases from V and 0 bases from J; junction bases left unmatched: 8. This CDR3 region has 16 residues. In DNA, the CDR3 is TGTGCCAGCAGCCGCACAGGGGTCCTAGCCAAAAACATTCAGTACTTC. Translated: CASSRTGVLAKNIQYF.

Here the CDR3 reads CASRTGQGLNSNQPQHF. In DNA form, the CDR3 reads TGTGCCAGCAGGACCGGACAGGGCCTAAATAGCAATCAGCCCCAGCATTTT. V is TRBV28 and J is TRBJ1-5; 8 bases line up with TRBD1. This CDR3 region has 17 residues. V gave up 6 bases and J gave up 0 bases; unmatched junction bases: 10. Germline-derived CDR1 and CDR2 are MDHEN and SYDVKM.

The chain joins TRBV18 to TRBJ2-1, with D tentatively TRBD1 (5 bases). Trimming pared 2 bases from V and 6 bases from J, leaving 17 bases between. Germline CDR1 reads KGHSH; CDR2 reads LQKENI. The CDR3 runs to 16 residues. The CDR3, as DNA: TGTGCCAGCTCACCAAAGGTTATCACAGGTCGCAATGAGCAGTTCTTC. It is translated as CASSPKVITGRNEQFF.

This sequence joins TRBV25-1 and TRBJ2-6; D is perhaps TRBD1 (5 bases). V lost 9 bases and J lost 4, with 19 bases in between. Germline CDR1 and CDR2: MGHDK and SYGVNS. This CDR3 comprises 16 residues. CDR3 loop: CASIGQAGGGANVLTF. The CDR3 nucleotides read TGTGCCAGTATTGGACAAGCCGGTGGAGGGGCCAACGTCCTGACTTTC.

In nucleotides, the CDR3 is TGTGCCAGCAGTTACTCGTACACAGATACGCAGTATTTT. This codes for CASSYSYTDTQYF. The chain employs TRBV6-2 or TRBV6-3 and TRBJ2-3; D is unclear. The germline V gene encodes CDR1 MNHEY and CDR2 SVGEGT. There are 13 residues in the CDR3. Deletions cut 0 bases from V and 2 bases from J, with 3 bases between.

This clone appeared a single time. This rearrangement joins TRBV3-1 (or the pseudogene TRBV3-2) to TRBJ2-1; no clear D. CDR1 and CDR2 (germline): LGHDT, YNNKEL (reference sequence). Trimming shortened V by 3 bases and J by 8 bases, and 11 bases separated the two germline ends. This CDR3 contains 13 residues. The CDR3 nucleotides are TGTGCCAGCAGCCAGAGCCTTCGCGATGAGCAGTTCTTC. Encoded protein: CASSQSLRDEQFF.

The V gene is TRBV3-1 (or the pseudogene TRBV3-2), the J gene TRBJ2-5; 7 bases agree with TRBD2. The CDR3 extends over 15 amino acids. V was clipped by 3 bases and J by 4 bases; unmatched bases: 8. From germline, CDR1 is LGHDT and CDR2 YNNKEL (reference sequence). In DNA, the CDR3 is TGTGCCAGCAGCCAGATGGCGGGAGAGGGAGAGACCCAGTACTTC. This gives the protein CASSQMAGEGETQYF.

This chain joins TRBV27 and TRBJ2-3; D is undetermined. The germline V and J ends were trimmed by 1 base and 0 bases, with 8 bases remaining between them. The V gene's germline CDR1 is MNHEY and CDR2 SMNVEV (reference sequence). This CDR3 comprises 15 residues. The DNA of the CDR3 is TGTGCCAGCAGTTTATTTTTCGGGAGCACAGATACGCAGTATTTT. It is translated as CASSLFFGSTDTQYF.

This chain uses TRBV6-5 with TRBJ1-2; 8 bases fit TRBD1. Per the germline V gene, CDR1 is MNHEY and CDR2 is SVGAGI. This CDR3 is built from 14 residues. Trimming removed 7 bases from V and 4 bases from J; junction bases left unmatched: 8. The CDR3 DNA is TGTGCCAGCAATCGGGACAGGAGGGGCTATGGCTACACCTTC. As protein: CASNRDRRGYGYTF.

The chain carries TRBV29-1 and TRBJ1-1; the match to TRBD1 covers 7 bases. V lost 5 bases and J lost 0; bases outside the gene matches: 6. In germline, CDR1 is SQVTM, CDR2 ANQGSEA. This CDR3 region has 14 residues. For the CDR3, the DNA is TGCAGCGTTAACCGACAGGGACTGAACACTGAAGCTTTCTTT. It is translated as CSVNRQGLNTEAFF.